This entry is about one T cell receptor (beta chain). The antigen is unknown. V lost 0 bases, J lost 7 bases, and 22 bases lay in between. The CDR3 has 18 amino acids. The sample is drawn from a study of identical twins. MiXCR, applied by TCRdb to the 5' RACE reads, yields one record per CDR3 protein. The sample has around 530,000 distinct CDR3 sequences, about 15% seen once. Study observations and caveats: Insertions were reduced in abundant cord blood beta clonotypes but not in memory repertoires.

A further study also used this sample, focusing on yellow fever vaccine responses in identical twins.

Material for sequencing was CD4+ T cells sorted from blood. V is TRBV12-3 or TRBV12-4 and J is TRBJ2-1, with a weak D call TRBD1 (7 bases). This receptor was identified in a young woman in good health. CDR3 amino acids: CASSLAWRGPGVDNEQFF. In DNA, the CDR3 is TGTGCCAGCAGTTTAGCGTGGAGGGGGCCGGGAGTGGATAATGAGCAGTTCTTC.